The 2 T cell receptor beta chains in this list originate from one sample, sequenced in a study of blood T cells in healthy people across ages. A second roughly 6 to 11 cycle PCR used barcoded and J-beta primers. MiXCR, run by TCRdb on the 5' RACE reads, gives a single entry per CDR3 protein. Here the sample spans fewer than 1,200,000 distinct CDR3 sequences, under 30% being singletons. The sample was also reused in another study, on T cells of mothers and their children.

The source material was blood. All receptors come from a girl aged 2-10 years in good health.

This clonotype was seen a few times. The rearrangement uses TRBV13 and TRBJ1-1; maybe TRBD1 (6 bases). From germline, CDR1 is PRHDT and CDR2 FYEKMQ (reference sequence). The V gene lost 4 bases and the J gene lost 7 bases, with 10 bases spanning the gap. This CDR3 has 12 residues. The CDR3 region is CASSWGGREAFF. Here the CDR3 DNA reads TGTGCCAGCAGCTGGGGGGGGCGTGAAGCTTTCTTT.

This clonotype turned up a few times. V and J are TRBV7-2 and TRBJ2-5, with 13 bases matching TRBD2. Germline CDR1 and CDR2: SGHTA and FQGNSA. V shed 1 base, J shed 4 bases, and the junction held 6 bases outside the gene matches. This CDR3 comprises 17 residues. The CDR3 here is CASSLGTSGRRRETQYF. The CDR3 nucleotides are TGTGCCAGCAGCTTAGGGACTAGCGGGAGAAGGAGAGAGACCCAGTACTTC.